The entry below describes one T cell receptor beta chain. Antigen specificity is unknown. The sample originates from a study of cytomegalovirus exposure and HLA in healthy donors. General study results and limits: Subsequent analysis of the 95 to 150 validation repertoires found a tendency for first-cohort TCR clusters to co-occur. The study designated 160 or so TCR beta chains cytomegalovirus-associated. Specificity for CMV antigens was confirmed in vitro for a few of the CMV-associated chains.

Germline V gives CDR1 SGHDT, CDR2 YYEEEE. The CDR3 covers 15 residues. Germline trimming cut 3 bases from V and 8 bases from J; bases unmatched to any gene: 9. Data came from immunoSEQ multiplex PCR; TCRdb stores just in-frame clones and leaves some out. This sample has some 250,000 clones; approximately 86% occur once, and the top ten carry 0.95% to 1.5%. It was the approximately 120-subject validation cohort, separate from the approximately 700-subject first cohort, to which the donors belonged. This TCR was recovered from a woman aged 25-40 years in good health and CMV-seropositive. The sequenced material came from PBMCs. V usage is TRBV5-6 and J usage is TRBJ1-2, with 11 bases that match TRBD1. CDR3 sequence reads: CASSYSDRGLWGYTF. CDR3 DNA sequence: TGTGCCAGCAGCTACTCGGACAGGGGGCTGTGGGGCTACACCTTC.